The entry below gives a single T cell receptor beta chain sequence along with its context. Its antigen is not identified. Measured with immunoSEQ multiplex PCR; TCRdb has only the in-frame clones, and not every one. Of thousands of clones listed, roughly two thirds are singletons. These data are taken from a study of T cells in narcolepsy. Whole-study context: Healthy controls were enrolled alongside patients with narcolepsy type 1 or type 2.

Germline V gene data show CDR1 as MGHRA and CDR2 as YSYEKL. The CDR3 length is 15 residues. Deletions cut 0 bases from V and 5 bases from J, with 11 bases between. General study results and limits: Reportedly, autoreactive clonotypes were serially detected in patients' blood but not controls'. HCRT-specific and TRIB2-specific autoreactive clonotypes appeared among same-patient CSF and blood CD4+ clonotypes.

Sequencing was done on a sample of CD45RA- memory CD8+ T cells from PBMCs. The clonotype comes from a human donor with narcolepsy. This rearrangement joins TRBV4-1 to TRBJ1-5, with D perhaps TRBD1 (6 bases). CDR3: CASSQDGTPDQPQHF. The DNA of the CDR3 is TGCGCCAGCAGCCAAGACGGGACACCCGATCAGCCCCAGCATTTT.